These 32 T cell receptor beta chains originate from one sample sequenced in a study of T cell repertoires in cytomegalovirus infection. Their antigens remain unidentified. Via MiXCR, TCRdb re-called the reads, giving one row per CDR3 protein. The data contain 7,000 to 8,000 distinct CDR3 sequences, 45% to 55% of them singletons. Sequencing was carried out using PBMCs, sequenced either directly or after in vitro stimulation (not recorded which). These receptors were collected from a human donor in good health (CMV status not recorded). Some clones in this sample may be carry-over from other donors' samples.

With respect to this clonotype: The junction shows a germline mismatch at one end, possibly a read error. The chain couples TRBV12-3 or TRBV12-4 to TRBJ1-1, with D perhaps matching TRBD1 (6 bases). The CDR3 has 15 amino acids. The CDR3 nucleotides are TGTGCCAGCAGCCCACCGCCAGGGGTTAACACTGAATCTTTCTTT. Its protein product is CASSPPPGVNTESFF.

This clonotype was detected many times. The chain joins TRBV5-1 to TRBJ1-1; 9 bases are shared with TRBD1. The CDR3 extends over 16 amino acids. Germline CDR1 reads SGHRS; CDR2 reads YFSETQ. V lost 3 bases to trimming and J lost 4 bases; unmatched junction nucleotides: 10. The CDR3 region is CASSSKQGARGTEAFF. The CDR3 DNA reads as TGCGCCAGCAGCTCTAAACAGGGGGCGCGTGGCACTGAAGCTTTCTTT.

The chain carries TRBV3-1 and TRBJ2-7; 9 bases line up with TRBD1. The germline CDR1 and CDR2 sequences are LGHDT and YNNKEL (reference sequence). This CDR3 has 12 residues. Here the CDR3 reads CATSGQGTEQYF. As DNA, the CDR3 is TGTGCAACTTCGGGACAGGGAACCGAGCAGTACTTC.

This clonotype was seen a few times. This chain joins TRBV5-3 and TRBJ1-5, with D uncertain. TRBV5-3 belongs to the ORF category, with a function that is uncertain. V lost 7 bases and J lost 7, with 15 bases in between. The CDR3 loop spans 13 amino acids. CDR3 sequence: CARPPQEGQPQHF. For the CDR3, the DNA is TGTGCCAGACCCCCCCAGGAGGGACAGCCCCAGCATTTT.

For this clonotype: Because the CDR3 is missing its conserved closing phenylalanine or tryptophan, this is likely a read error. V is TRBV5-1 and J is TRBJ2-1; TRBD1 is a possible D gene (5 bases). The CDR3 length is 15 residues. Trimming stripped 5 bases from V and 6 bases from J, with 18 bases between. Germline V CDR1 and CDR2: SGHRS, YFSETQ. The CDR3 sequence is CASRLFSTAFNEQFL. The CDR3 region has the DNA TGCGCCAGCAGATTGTTCTCGACAGCGTTCAATGAGCAGTTCTTA.

The chain has TRBV6-5 and TRBJ1-5, with TRBD1 matching 8 bases. The germline V gene has CDR1 MNHEY and CDR2 SVGAGI. V trimming: 10 bases; J trimming: 6 bases; junction bases outside the gene matches: 14. This CDR3 has 15 amino acids. CDR3 residues: CATGRRQGTPQPQHF. In nucleotides, the CDR3 is TGTGCCACAGGCCGCCGACAGGGGACCCCTCAGCCCCAGCATTTT.

The genes are TRBV19 and TRBJ1-1; D not resolved. The CDR3 is made up of 13 amino acids. Trimming took 6 bases from V and 4 from J, leaving 12 bases between them. Germline lookup yields CDR1 LNHDA and CDR2 SQIVND (reference sequence). The CDR3 region has the DNA TGTGCCAGTAGGATGGTCTATGCCACTGAAGCTTTCTTT. Protein: CASRMVYATEAFF. The entire variable domain, with the rest obtained from reference TRBV19 and TRBJ1-1, is as follows: DGGITQSPKYLFRKEGQNVTLSCEQNLNHDAMYWYRQDPGQGLRLIYYSQIVNDFQKGDIAEGYSVSREKKESFPLTVTSAQKNPTAFYLCASRMVYATEAFFGQGTRLTVV.

This clonotype was observed once. The CDR3 carries no conserved terminal phenylalanine or tryptophan, so it likely arises from a read error. The genes are TRBV12-3 or TRBV12-4 and TRBJ1-1; 8 positions agree with TRBD1. The CDR3 runs 15 residues. The chain's CDR3 is CDSSTPTGVNTEAFL. DNA for the CDR3: TGTGACAGCAGCACCCCGACAGGGGTTAACACTGAAGCTTTCTTG.

This chain connects TRBV9 to TRBJ2-7, with D possibly matching TRBD2 (5 bases). Germline-derived CDR1 and CDR2 are SGDLS and YYNGEE. Trimming shortened V by 0 bases and J by 5 bases, and 9 bases separated the two germline ends. The CDR3 is 13 amino acids. The CDR3, as DNA: TGTGCCAGCAGCGTAGGGGAGACGGACGAGCAGTACTTC. It translates to CASSVGETDEQYF.

The V call is TRBV28, the J call TRBJ2-7; possibly TRBD1 or TRBD2 for D (5 bases each). The CDR3 covers 14 residues. Germline values: CDR1 MDHEN, CDR2 SYDVKM. With 4 bases removed from V and 6 bases from J, the gap between germline ends came to 16 bases. The CDR3 DNA follows: TGTGCCAGCAGTTGGTTAATAGTAGGGACCGAGCAGTACTTC. Its translation is CASSWLIVGTEQYF.

This clonotype has ten or more counts. DNA of the CDR3: TGTGCCAGCAGTGAAGCTAGTAGGGGGAACATTGTGGGGACAGGGGGGGACACTGAAGCTTTCTTT. Encoded protein: CASSEASRGNIVGTGGDTEAFF. The rearrangement links TRBV6-1 to TRBJ1-1, with 11 nucleotides matching TRBD1. This CDR3 is 22 amino acids long. Germline V gene data show CDR1 as MNHNS and CDR2 as SASEGT. After removal of 0 bases from V and 3 bases from J, the junction contained 21 bases not matched to a gene.

The V and J genes are TRBV7-2 and TRBJ1-2; 9 bases line up with TRBD1. This CDR3 spans 21 amino acids. J gave up 0 bases and V 3 bases, and 20 bases lay outside the gene matches. Germline V gives CDR1 SGHTA, CDR2 FQGNSA. CDR3 DNA: TGTGCCAGCAGCTTGCCGGTGGGCGGATGGGGACAGGGTCTTCCTAACTATGGCTACACCTTC. This sequence encodes CASSLPVGGWGQGLPNYGYTF.

There are a few counts of this clonotype. J is TRBJ2-5 and V is TRBV7-9; no definite D call. V shed 1 base and J shed 2 bases, with 8 bases lying between them. Per germline, CDR1 SEHNR and CDR2 FQNEAQ (reference sequence). There are 14 residues in the CDR3. This chain's CDR3 is CASSLGGRQETQYF. As DNA, the CDR3 is TGTGCCAGCAGCTTAGGCGGCAGGCAAGAGACCCAGTACTTC.

This clonotype was seen repeatedly, ten times or more. The V gene is TRBV7-9, the J gene TRBJ2-3, with a tentative D call TRBD1 (6 bases). From germline, CDR1 is SEHNR and CDR2 FQNEAQ (reference sequence). This CDR3 has 14 amino acids. V gave up 2 bases and J gave up 3 bases, with 9 bases separating them. The CDR3 is CASSLSRGTDTQYF. CDR3 bases: TGTGCCAGCAGCTTAAGCAGGGGTACAGATACGCAGTATTTT.

This sequence joins TRBV11-2 and TRBJ2-7; 7 bases are a match to TRBD2. From germline, CDR1 is SGHAT and CDR2 FQNNGV. The CDR3 sequence is 15 residues long. The V gene end was trimmed by 3 bases and the J gene end by 5 bases; junction bases not matched to a gene: 10. CDR3 DNA: TGTGCCAGCAGCTTCTGGGGGGGAGGGCCGGACGAGCAGTACTTC. It is translated as CASSFWGGGPDEQYF.

This clonotype was detected ten times or more. The CDR3 spells CASNPEMTGELFF. CDR3 DNA: TGTGCCAGCAATCCGGAAATGACCGGGGAGCTGTTTTTT. The chain uses TRBV2 and TRBJ2-2; D unclear. V was trimmed by 7 bases and J by 5 bases, leaving 11 bases between them. There are 13 residues in the CDR3. Germline V lookup: CDR1 SNHLY, CDR2 FYNNEI.

The V gene is TRBV7-6, the J gene TRBJ2-1, with 9 positions matching TRBD2. Looked up from germline, CDR1 is SGHVS and CDR2 is FNYEAQ. V lost 5 bases, J lost 9 bases, and 8 bases stayed unmatched. The CDR3 is 14 amino acids. CDR3 amino acids: CASSHGLATVEQFF. The CDR3 DNA is TGTGCCAGCAGCCACGGACTAGCGACGGTTGAGCAGTTCTTC.

The V call is TRBV29-1, the J call TRBJ2-7, with 8 bases identical to TRBD2. There are 13 residues in the CDR3. V shed 4 bases, J shed 3 bases, and the junction held 5 bases outside the gene matches. Germline V gene lookup returns CDR1 SQVTM and CDR2 ANQGSEA. This CDR3 is CSVVGAGGYEQYF. CDR3 sequence (DNA): TGCAGCGTTGTGGGCGCGGGGGGCTACGAGCAGTACTTC.

There are a few counts of this clonotype. V gene TRBV27 combines with J gene TRBJ2-7; 7 bases agree with TRBD2. Germline lookup yields CDR1 MNHEY and CDR2 SMNVEV (reference sequence). The CDR3 consists of 13 residues. J gave up 0 bases and V 5 bases, and 1 base lay outside the gene matches. The CDR3 sequence: CASSRTSSYEQYF. The CDR3 DNA reads as TGTGCCAGCAGTAGGACTAGCTCCTACGAGCAGTACTTC.

This chain links TRBV2 with TRBJ2-1, with 9 nucleotides matching TRBD2. Unmatched junction bases numbered 4, after V lost 4 bases and J lost 0 bases. Germline V gene sequence: CDR1 SNHLY, CDR2 FYNNEI. The CDR3 runs to 16 residues. CDR3 sequence (DNA): TGTGCCAGCAGTGCGGCTAGCGGGATCTCCTACAATGAGCAGTTCTTC. Translation gives CASSAASGISYNEQFF. The full variable domain, completed using reference TRBV2 and TRBJ2-1, is EPEVTQTPSHQVTQMGQEVILRCVPISNHLYFYWYRQILGQKVEFLVSFYNNEISEKSEIFDDQFSVERPDGSNFTLKIRSTKLEDSAMYFCASSAASGISYNEQFFGPGTRLTVL.

This clonotype appeared a single time. The DNA for the CDR3 is TGTGCTAGTGGTTTGGTATCGGTAATAGGGGCCGACACCTCCAATGAGCAGTTCTTC. Amino acid sequence: CASGLVSVIGADTSNEQFF. The chain joins TRBV12-5 to TRBJ2-1, with a weak D call TRBD1 (5 bases). The V gene lost 0 bases and the J gene lost 6 bases, with 24 bases spanning the gap. Germline CDR1 LGHNT, CDR2 FRNRAP. The CDR3 covers 19 residues. Using reference TRBV12-5 and TRBJ2-1 for the parts outside the CDR3, the full variable domain is DARVTQTPRHKVTEMGQEVTMRCQPILGHNTVFWYRQTMMQGLELLAYFRNRAPLDDSGMPKDRFSAEMPDATLATLKIQPSEPRDSAVYFCASGLVSVIGADTSNEQFFGPGTRLTVL.

This clonotype was seen only once. Lacking the conserved final phenylalanine or tryptophan, this CDR3 likely reflects a read error. CDR3 sequence reads: CASIFAPYGRANEQFV. As DNA, the CDR3 is TGTGCCAGCATTTTCGCCCCTTACGGGAGGGCCAATGAGCAGTTCGTC. The rearrangement joins TRBV12-3 or TRBV12-4 to TRBJ2-1, with TRBD2 identical over 8 bases. The CDR3 spans 16 residues. The junction had 14 bases not matched to a gene; V was cut back by 7 bases and J by 6 bases.

V is TRBV24-1 and J is TRBJ2-1; 12 positions match TRBD1. There are 18 residues in the CDR3. After removal of 5 bases from V and 9 bases from J, the junction contained 16 bases not matched to a gene. The germline CDR1 and CDR2 sequences are KGHDR and SFDVKD. The CDR3 reads CATSGGVIGTGGRGEQFF. The CDR3 DNA follows: TGTGCCACCAGTGGAGGGGTAATCGGGACAGGGGGCCGCGGTGAGCAGTTCTTC.

This clonotype showed up just a few times. The chain couples TRBV12-3 or TRBV12-4 to TRBJ2-1; D is perhaps TRBD2 (6 bases). V was pared by 11 bases and J by 0 bases, with 11 bases between. There are 13 residues in the CDR3. CDR3: CAQGGSSYNEQFF. The DNA for the CDR3 is TGTGCCCAAGGAGGGAGCTCCTACAATGAGCAGTTCTTC.

The V and J genes are TRBV4-1 and TRBJ1-2; D unresolved. Germline V gives CDR1 MGHRA, CDR2 YSYEKL. The ends were cut back, 0 bases at V and 8 bases at J, with 13 bases in the middle. The CDR3 is 14 amino acids. The chain's CDR3 is CASSQDRLTLGYTF. In nucleotides, the CDR3 is TGCGCCAGCAGCCAAGATCGGCTAACGTTGGGCTACACCTTC.

This rearrangement joins TRBV25-1 to TRBJ2-7, with a weak D call TRBD2 (6 bases). This CDR3 spans 14 amino acids. V gave up 5 bases and J gave up 2 bases, with 13 bases separating them. CDR1 and CDR2 (germline): MGHDK, SYGVNS. The CDR3 sequence is CASSRESGAYEQYF. The CDR3 DNA reads TGTGCCAGCAGTCGGGAGAGCGGTGCCTACGAGCAGTACTTC.

The V and J genes are TRBV7-3 and TRBJ1-5, with 7 positions matching TRBD1. The CDR3 runs to 18 residues. CDR1 SGHTA and CDR2 FQGTGA come from the germline V gene. J lost 0 bases, V lost 4 bases, and 12 bases had no gene match. The DNA for the CDR3 is TGTGCCAGCAGCTCAAACCCCCGGGACAGTTATAGCAATCAGCCCCAGCATTTT. It codes for CASSSNPRDSYSNQPQHF. Drawing the rest from reference TRBV7-3 and TRBJ1-5, the complete variable domain is GAGVSQTPSNKVTEKGKYVELRCDPISGHTALYWYRQSLGQGPEFLIYFQGTGAADDSGLPNDRFFAVRPEGSVSTLKIQRTERGDSAVYLCASSSNPRDSYSNQPQHFGDGTRLSIL.

A note on this clonotype: As the CDR3 is not closed by the conserved phenylalanine or tryptophan, this likely results from a read error. Because the CDR3's place on the DNA is in doubt, the DNA is left out and the CDR3 is given as listed by TCRdb. The chain links TRBV7-2 to TRBJ1-2; the table names TRBD1, a call not compared with the DNA. The germline V gene encodes CDR1 SGHTA and CDR2 FQGNSA. With termini counted, the CDR3 has 19 amino acids. CDR3 protein: CASSLGDVTPKGLGSGYKV.

The genes are TRBV7-2 and TRBJ2-5; the match to TRBD1 covers 8 bases. The CDR3 consists of 16 residues. With 1 base clipped from V and 7 bases from J, the junction kept 11 bases outside the gene matches. Germline CDR1 is SGHTA and CDR2 is FQGNSA. The chain's CDR3 is CASSLGIGTGPWTQYF. CDR3 in DNA: TGTGCCAGCAGCTTAGGAATAGGGACAGGTCCATGGACCCAGTACTTC.

This clonotype occurred a few times. J is TRBJ2-1 and V is TRBV19, with 12 bases aligning to TRBD2. Germline CDR1 and CDR2: LNHDA and SQIVND (reference sequence). The V segment lost 5 bases and the J segment 2 bases; nucleotides outside the gene matches: 4. CDR3 length: 16 residues. The CDR3 sequence is CASSVGLAGPYNEQFF. The CDR3 coding sequence is TGTGCCAGTAGTGTGGGACTAGCGGGTCCCTACAATGAGCAGTTCTTC.

On this clonotype: Germline is not matched at one junction end, which may reflect a read error. V and J are TRBV28 and TRBJ2-5; D possibly corresponds to TRBD1 (5 bases). The CDR3 extends over 15 amino acids. Germline CDR1 and CDR2: MDHEN and SYDVKM. The CDR3: CASSVLARVRETPYF. The CDR3 DNA is TGTGCCAGCAGTGTATTGGCCAGGGTAAGAGAGACCCCGTACTTC.

This clonotype was recorded once. This chain connects TRBV7-2 to TRBJ2-7; the D gene is possibly TRBD2 (5 bases). Trimming removed 1 base from V and 9 bases from J, with 19 bases in between. CDR1 and CDR2 from the germline V gene are SGHTA and FQGNSA. The CDR3 sequence is 15 residues long. This CDR3 reads CASSLVGDSVAGQYF. The CDR3, as DNA: TGTGCCAGCAGCTTAGTGGGAGATTCCGTAGCCGGGCAGTACTTC.